These 11 T cell receptor beta chains came from one sample sequenced in a study of blood T cell repertoires in COVID-19. Only in-frame clones appear in the TCRdb table, and some are missing; sequencing was by immunoSEQ multiplex PCR. The sample shows some 270,000 clones, roughly 85% of them seen only once. Sequencing was carried out using PBMCs or T cells enriched from blood (not recorded which). These receptors came from a woman aged 30 to 39 who had recovered from COVID-19.

The V and J genes are TRBV2 and TRBJ1-1; 7 positions match TRBD1. Looked up from germline, CDR1 is SNHLY and CDR2 is FYNNEI. This CDR3 is 14 amino acids long. The junction had 8 bases not matched to a gene; V was cut back by 7 bases and J by 3 bases. DNA of the CDR3: TGTGCCAGCACTTCACAGGGGTTGGACACTGAAGCTTTCTTT. It encodes CASTSQGLDTEAFF.

The gene calls are TRBV13 and TRBJ2-3, with 9 bases that match TRBD2. The CDR3 is made up of 13 amino acids. The V gene's germline CDR1 is PRHDT and CDR2 FYEKMQ (reference sequence). V shed 5 bases and J 14 bases; nucleotides not matched to a gene: 11. The CDR3 spells CASSLLAGLPLYF. The CDR3 DNA is TGTGCCAGCAGCCTACTAGCGGGCTTACCCCTGTATTTT.

The rearrangement joins TRBV7-8 to TRBJ1-1; TRBD1 matches 8 bases. In germline, CDR1 is SGHVS, CDR2 FQNEAQ. J gave up 2 bases and V 3 bases, and 2 bases lay outside the gene matches. The CDR3 has 14 amino acids. Written as DNA, the CDR3 is TGTGCCAGCAGCTTGGGACAGGTCAACACTGAAGCTTTCTTT. It specifies CASSLGQVNTEAFF.

This rearrangement joins TRBV29-1 to TRBJ2-1; 7 positions match TRBD1. Germline V lookup: CDR1 SQVTM, CDR2 ANQGSEA. The CDR3 has 13 residues. V was pared by 7 bases and J by 6 bases, with 9 bases of the junction left unmatched. The CDR3 nucleotides read TGCAGCGCCAGACAGGGCGCGTCCAATGAGCAGTTCTTC. Protein product: CSARQGASNEQFF.

The chain combines TRBV9 with TRBJ2-5; TRBD2 matches at 7 bases. The CDR3 runs 14 residues. Per germline, CDR1 SGDLS and CDR2 YYNGEE. J was trimmed by 7 bases and V by 2 bases; bases with no gene match: 8. As DNA, the CDR3 is TGTGCCAGCAGCGTCGGGGCGGGAGTGGGGACCCAGTACTTC. Protein: CASSVGAGVGTQYF.

The chain carries TRBV9 and TRBJ1-2; 7 positions agree with TRBD1. The germline gives CDR1 SGDLS, CDR2 YYNGEE. The trim removed 0 bases at V and 7 bases at J, leaving 3 bases unmatched. This CDR3 is 13 amino acids long. The CDR3 spells CASSVEGARGYTF. CDR3 nucleotide sequence: TGTGCCAGCAGCGTAGAGGGGGCGCGTGGCTACACCTTC.

V usage is TRBV4-2 and J usage is TRBJ2-1; 14 bases match TRBD2. Trimming took 0 bases from V and 1 from J; bases not matched to a gene: 5. CDR1 is LGHNA, CDR2 YNFKEQ, per germline. This CDR3 is 19 amino acids long. CDR3 in DNA: TGTGCCAGCAGCCAAGACGGAGGACTAGCGGGAGGTTCCTACAATGAGCAGTTCTTC. It specifies CASSQDGGLAGGSYNEQFF.

The chain uses TRBV9 and TRBJ1-2, with D hard to call. Germline V gene data show CDR1 as SGDLS and CDR2 as YYNGEE. This CDR3 contains 13 residues. Trimming stripped 4 bases from V and 4 bases from J, with 11 bases between. The DNA of the CDR3 is TGTGCCAGCAGCCCAGGTGATGGCTATGGCTACACCTTC. It yields the protein CASSPGDGYGYTF.

This clone was recorded once. The chain combines TRBV11-2 with TRBJ2-3; TRBD2 matches at 8 bases. With V trimmed by 5 bases and J by 5 bases, 9 bases remained unmatched. Germline CDR1 reads SGHAT; CDR2 reads FQNNGV. CDR3 length: 15 residues. This CDR3 reads CASSQAGLGIDTQYF. The DNA for the CDR3 is TGTGCCAGCAGCCAAGCGGGACTAGGCATAGATACGCAGTATTTT.

The chain joins TRBV7-9 to TRBJ2-7; TRBD1 matches 7 bases. Germline CDR1 and CDR2: SEHNR and FQNEAQ (reference sequence). CDR3 size: 16 residues. Losses at the gene ends were 2 bases for V and 3 bases for J; bases not matched to a gene: 10. The CDR3 DNA follows: TGTGCCAGCAGCTTACCTCAACAGGGGACCCACTACGAGCAGTACTTC. This codes for CASSLPQQGTHYEQYF.

The chain joins TRBV14 to TRBJ1-2, with a tentative D call TRBD1 (5 bases). The CDR3 runs 13 residues. Trimming removed 3 bases at V and 4 bases at J, with 9 bases between. Germline CDR1 reads SGHDN; CDR2 reads FVKESK. The CDR3 sequence is CASSQGTPYGYTF. The CDR3 nucleotides read TGTGCCAGCAGCCAGGGGACTCCCTATGGCTACACCTTC.